The rows below give T cell receptor beta chains drawn from one sample of a study of T-cell memory formation after mild COVID-19. TCRdb reprocessed the 5' RACE reads via MiXCR and lists one record per CDR3 protein. The data show 300,000 to 400,000 distinct CDR3 sequences, roughly an eighth seen once. Sequenced: PBMCs or a T cell subset sorted from them (not recorded which). These receptors were collected from a man between 18 and 35 years old who had mild COVID-19 (a few samples of this study predate the infection). Cell type and time point are not known. CDR3s leave out the opening cysteine and the closing phenylalanine or tryptophan.

V	J	CDR3
TRBV5-1	TRBJ2-2	ASSWQGAVGPLF
TRBV27	TRBJ2-3	ASSLTGGTQY
TRBV11-2	TRBJ2-3	ASSSRGGMTSTDTQY
TRBV20-1	TRBJ2-4	SARVRPQGRIALEY
TRBV24-1	TRBJ1-5	ATSPGVGDQPQH
TRBV28	TRBJ2-2	ASRFPGASTGELF
TRBV5-1	TRBJ2-3	ASSFTSDTQY
TRBV9	TRBJ2-5	ASSAVQRGETQY
TRBV7-9	TRBJ1-1	ASSLNTGGRAEAF
TRBV20-1	TRBJ2-1	SSVSYNEQF
TRBV6-5	TRBJ1-6	ASSTVLESPLH
TRBV18	TRBJ2-1	ASSPADYNEQF
TRBV6-1	TRBJ2-2	ASKFADRAGELF
TRBV20-1	TRBJ2-1	SARTGGYEQF
TRBV29-1	TRBJ2-1	SVEDRAGMYNEQF
TRBV6-5	TRBJ2-1	ASSPQGSHEQF
TRBV5-5	TRBJ1-2	ASSPDTIENYGYT
TRBV12-3/TRBV12-4	TRBJ2-3	ASSSPTSGGHTSTDTQY
TRBV9	TRBJ2-3	ASSATDTQY
TRBV20-1	TRBJ2-1	SARDRRQGENEQF
TRBV7-3	TRBJ2-1	ASSLSRDRGGNEQF
TRBV4-3	TRBJ2-2	ASSSHENDRNTGELF
TRBV12-3/TRBV12-4	TRBJ2-3	ASSSRTSGGRGTQY
TRBV5-1	TRBJ2-3	ASDSRGLSDTQY
TRBV4-3	TRBJ2-7	ASSQDRQGLYEQY
TRBV12-3/TRBV12-4	TRBJ2-1	ASSLGFYNEQF
TRBV7-9	TRBJ1-5	ASSLGRSQPQH
TRBV14	TRBJ1-5	ATTSDQPQH
TRBV3-1	TRBJ1-2	ASSHSGTGYGYT
TRBV6-2/TRBV6-3	TRBJ1-5	ASSYSGGGGNQPQH
TRBV20-1	TRBJ1-1	SAARAGSNRGNTEAF
TRBV7-9	TRBJ1-4	ASSGRGFNEKLF
TRBV7-7	TRBJ2-1	ASSFGGVFGNEQF
TRBV7-9	TRBJ1-2	ASRPYRLNGYT
TRBV12-3/TRBV12-4	TRBJ2-1	ASRLSGGARFEQF
TRBV6-2/TRBV6-3	TRBJ1-1	ASSYPTDGGTEAF
TRBV19	TRBJ2-1	ASNMIAGGLNEQF
TRBV10-3	TRBJ2-3	AIGEGGDTDTQY
TRBV12-3/TRBV12-4	TRBJ2-5	ASTQGETQY
TRBV6-5	TRBJ1-2	ASSYGGQNYGYT
TRBV5-1	TRBJ1-2	ASSLPAGGRGYT
TRBV5-1	TRBJ2-3	ASSYLGQGRSDTQY
TRBV5-6	TRBJ2-2	ASSSPTGENTGELF
TRBV18	TRBJ2-4	ASSPLAGDLAKNIQY
TRBV4-3	TRBJ1-6	ASSQDIESQDRNSPLH
TRBV29-1	TRBJ1-5	TRLGTGVHQPQH